This T cell receptor (beta chain) was captured by sequencing in a study of T cell responses to AZD1222 COVID-19 vaccine listed by TCRdb under 2021. As for the study more broadly: TCR sequencing covered roughly 230 trial participants: 200 to 210 given two doses of AZD1222 and about 26 given two doses of MenACWY control vaccine. Trial participants were enrolled into age subgroups of 18-55, 56-69 and 70-plus years, which contained about 150, 27 and 61 TCR-sequenced participants, respectively. What the authors observed across the whole study: Conclusions about previously exposed vaccinees are limited, since just six or seven AZD1222 recipients were seropositive for SARS-CoV-2 at baseline. Vaccine-associated CD4 TCRs spanned the whole spike protein, with dominant responses in regions 160-218 and 743-854. Most participants were white British and females outnumbered males, and the authors suggested that clonal diversity may have been underestimated. The 56-69-year group was small, and its depth increase did not reach significance, likely because of low power. No day 14 peak-response samples were available, so repertoires were characterized only after the peak T cell response. Reportedly, almost half of the unique spike-specific TCRs recognized epitopes lying outside the regions that are mutated in the B.1.351 and B.1.1.7 variants. Spike-specific TCR breadth and depth rose significantly after two AZD1222 doses compared with day 0 and with MenACWY recipients.

The sample's time point label is to be understood as: baseline before first vaccination. The sample's treatment or condition label, decoded: meningococcal conjugate vaccine given as trial control. Vaccinee samples came from UK trials COV001 and COV002, including a single-blind randomized controlled phase 2/3 trial of AZD1222 (ChAdOx1 nCoV-19) in healthy adults. For TCRbeta chain sequencing, PBMC samples were collected from trial participants at day 0 and at day 28 after the second dose. Notes on this clone: Its antigen specificity is not known. No qualities accompany the bases; no much larger clone lies one base away.

Ends trimmed: V by 1 base, J by 9 bases; bases unmatched to a gene: 5. The CDR3 measures 15 amino acids from cysteine to phenylalanine. Only the CDR3 region is kept as DNA, spanning 45 bases read in frame from base 1. Based on the germline V gene, the CDR1 and CDR2 sequences are SGHRS and YFSETQ. The CDR3 regions of human TCRbeta chains were subjected to immunosequencing. Under the source paper's analysis protocol: Repertoire TCRs were matched against a reference library of SARS-CoV-2-specific TCRs generated with the MIRA antigen-specificity platform. Breadth was defined as the fraction of unique TCRs that were SARS-CoV-2-associated, and depth was defined as the fraction of total T cells that were SARS-CoV-2-associated. Using the MIRA data, each spike-specific TCR was assigned both to the spike region to which the TCR was reactive and to a CD4 or CD8 class. Log10-transformed breadth and depth values were compared by one-way ANOVA with Sidak's multiple comparisons tests. Sourced from immuneACCESS, this table was stored by TCRdb with only in-frame sequences that have V and J called. A share of the clones is absent; for the studies checked, an unresolved V gene accounts for under half, and the remainder has no known explanation. From that table come the V and J calls and clone size; the DNA was used to work out D and trimming. The sample table lists tens of thousands of clones, 89% of them with a count of one. The ten largest clones add up to roughly 2.8% of the sample.

Rearrangement joined TRBV5-1 to TRBJ1-6; 9 central nucleotides agree with TRBD1. The receptor was isolated from an adult in good health. The source material was peripheral blood, sampled on day 0 of MenACWY control vaccination. The nucleotide sequence reads TGCGCCAGCAGCTTGTCAGGACAGGGGCTTTCACCCCTCCACTTT. Its coded protein is CASSLSGQGLSPLHF.